This T cell receptor (beta chain) was recorded in a study of breast tumors, draining lymph nodes, adjacent tissues. This clonotype showed up many times. Its antigen is currently unknown. Using its own MiXCR run on the multiplex PCR reads, TCRdb lists one record per CDR3 protein. The data hold 150,000 to 200,000 distinct CDR3 sequences, with 30% to 35% observed a single time. Axillary draining lymph nodes of breast cancer patients supplied the node samples. Points from the study as a whole: That most tumor T cells come from lymph nodes remained unproven.

CDR3 length: 15 residues. Germline-derived CDR1 and CDR2 are SGHTA and FQGNSA. Between the trimmed V and J ends, which lost 3 bases and 2 bases, there was a span of 13 bases. V and J are TRBV7-2 and TRBJ1-2; tentatively, D is TRBD1 (6 bases). The source of this sequence is a female donor with breast cancer. Some clones in this sample may be carry-over from other donors' samples. The sequenced sample was axillary lymph node tissue. CDR3 in amino acids: CASSLGGTTNYGYTF. CDR3 in DNA: TGTGCCAGCAGCTTGGGTGGGACAACCAACTATGGCTACACCTTC.